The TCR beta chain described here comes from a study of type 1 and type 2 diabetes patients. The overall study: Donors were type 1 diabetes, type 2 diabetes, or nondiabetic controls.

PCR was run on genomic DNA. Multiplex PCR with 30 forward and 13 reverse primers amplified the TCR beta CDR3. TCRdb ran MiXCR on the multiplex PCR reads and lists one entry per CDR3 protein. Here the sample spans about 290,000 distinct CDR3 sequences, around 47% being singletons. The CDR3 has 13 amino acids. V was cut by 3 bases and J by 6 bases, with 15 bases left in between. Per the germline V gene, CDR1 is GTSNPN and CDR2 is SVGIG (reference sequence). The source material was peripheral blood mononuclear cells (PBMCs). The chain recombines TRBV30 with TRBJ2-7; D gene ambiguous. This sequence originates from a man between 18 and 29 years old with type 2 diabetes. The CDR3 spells CAWSKTSQAEQYF. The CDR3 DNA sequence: TGTGCCTGGAGCAAGACCAGCCAGGCCGAGCAGTACTTC.